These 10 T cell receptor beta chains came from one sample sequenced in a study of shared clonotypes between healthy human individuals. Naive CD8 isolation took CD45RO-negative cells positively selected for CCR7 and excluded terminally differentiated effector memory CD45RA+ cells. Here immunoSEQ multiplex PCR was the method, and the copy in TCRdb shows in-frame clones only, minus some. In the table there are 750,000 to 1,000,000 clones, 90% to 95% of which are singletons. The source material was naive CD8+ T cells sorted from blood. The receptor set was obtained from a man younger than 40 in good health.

Here the CDR3 DNA reads TGCGCCAGCAGCCAATCCGGGACTCTCTCCTACGAGCAGTACTTC. It encodes CASSQSGTLSYEQYF. The J gene is TRBJ2-7, the V gene TRBV4-1; possible D gene TRBD2, 6 bases. Trimming removed 2 bases at V and 0 bases at J, with 11 bases between. The germline gives CDR1 MGHRA, CDR2 YSYEKL. CDR3 length equals 15 residues.

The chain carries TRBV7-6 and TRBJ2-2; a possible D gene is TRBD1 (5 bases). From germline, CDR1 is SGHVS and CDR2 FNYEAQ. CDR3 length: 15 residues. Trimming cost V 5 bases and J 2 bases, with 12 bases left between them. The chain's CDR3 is CASSGLGVNTGELFF. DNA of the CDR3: TGTGCCAGCAGCGGCTTAGGGGTCAACACCGGGGAGCTGTTTTTT.

CDR3: CASSEAYVIRNEQFF. The CDR3 DNA sequence: TGTGCCAGCAGTGAAGCATATGTGATCCGCAATGAGCAGTTCTTC. The chain uses TRBV2 and TRBJ2-1; D is ambiguous. Germline-derived CDR1 and CDR2 are SNHLY and FYNNEI. The germline V and J ends were trimmed by 0 bases and 6 bases, with 12 bases remaining between them. This CDR3 is 15 amino acids long.

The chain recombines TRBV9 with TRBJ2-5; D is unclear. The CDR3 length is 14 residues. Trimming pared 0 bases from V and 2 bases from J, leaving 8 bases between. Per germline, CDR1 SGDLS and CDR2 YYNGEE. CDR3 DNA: TGTGCCAGCAGCGTAGATGCCACTCAAGAGACCCAGTACTTC. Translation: CASSVDATQETQYF.

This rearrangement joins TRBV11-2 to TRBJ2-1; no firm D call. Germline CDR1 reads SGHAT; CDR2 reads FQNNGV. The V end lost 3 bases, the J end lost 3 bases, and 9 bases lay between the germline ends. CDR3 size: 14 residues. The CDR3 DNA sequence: TGTGCCAGCAGCTTTATTCAGAGCTACAATGAGCAGTTCTTC. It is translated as CASSFIQSYNEQFF. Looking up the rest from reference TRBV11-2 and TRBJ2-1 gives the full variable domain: EAGVAQSPRYKIIEKRQSVAFWCNPISGHATLYWYQQILGQGPKLLIQFQNNGVVDDSQLPKDRFSAERLKGVDSTLKIQPAKLEDSAVYLCASSFIQSYNEQFFGPGTRLTVL.

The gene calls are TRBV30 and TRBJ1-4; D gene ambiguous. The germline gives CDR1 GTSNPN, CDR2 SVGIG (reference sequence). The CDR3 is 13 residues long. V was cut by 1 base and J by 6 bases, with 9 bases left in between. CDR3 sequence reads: CAWSADGHEKLFF. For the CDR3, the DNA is TGTGCCTGGAGTGCGGACGGCCATGAAAAACTGTTTTTT.

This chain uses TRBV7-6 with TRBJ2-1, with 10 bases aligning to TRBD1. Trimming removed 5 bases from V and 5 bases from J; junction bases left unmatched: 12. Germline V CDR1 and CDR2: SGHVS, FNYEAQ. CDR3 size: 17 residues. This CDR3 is CASSPGQGGPGDNEQFF. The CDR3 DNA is TGTGCCAGCAGCCCTGGACAGGGGGGCCCTGGAGACAATGAGCAGTTCTTC. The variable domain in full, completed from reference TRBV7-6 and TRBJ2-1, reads GAGVSQSPRYKVTKRGQDVALRCDPISGHVSLYWYRQALGQGPEFLTYFNYEAQQDKSGLPNDRFSAERPEGSISTLTIQRTEQRDSAMYRCASSPGQGGPGDNEQFFGPGTRLTVL.

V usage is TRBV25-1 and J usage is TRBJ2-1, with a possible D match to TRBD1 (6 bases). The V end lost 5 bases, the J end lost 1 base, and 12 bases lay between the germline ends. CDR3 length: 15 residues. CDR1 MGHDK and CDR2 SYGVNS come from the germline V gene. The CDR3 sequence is CASSPGAHSYNEQFF. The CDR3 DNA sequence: TGTGCCAGCAGTCCAGGGGCCCATTCCTACAATGAGCAGTTCTTC.

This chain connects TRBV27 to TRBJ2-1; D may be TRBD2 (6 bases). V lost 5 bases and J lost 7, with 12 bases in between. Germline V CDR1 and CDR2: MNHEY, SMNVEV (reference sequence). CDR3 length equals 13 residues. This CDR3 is CASSPRLVNEQFF. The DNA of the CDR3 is TGTGCCAGCAGTCCACGACTAGTAAATGAGCAGTTCTTC.

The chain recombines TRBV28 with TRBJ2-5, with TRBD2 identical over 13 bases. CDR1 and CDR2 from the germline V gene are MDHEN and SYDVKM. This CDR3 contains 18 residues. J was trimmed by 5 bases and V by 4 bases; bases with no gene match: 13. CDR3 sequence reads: CASSSEVLLAGGKETQYF. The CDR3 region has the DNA TGTGCCAGCAGTTCGGAGGTCTTACTAGCGGGGGGGAAGGAGACCCAGTACTTC.